The clone carrying this T cell receptor beta chain was recorded a few times. What it binds is not known. Unfractionated whole blood yielded total RNA. It was the library that attached unique molecular identifiers to individual cDNA molecules. Original data processing: Counting gave a median of around 90,000 TCRs per sample, with values ranging from about 20,000 to 750,000. TCRdb independently ran MiXCR on the 5' RACE reads; one entry per CDR3 protein. The V and J calls were determined by TCRdb, not by the authors. Found here are about 81,000 distinct CDR3 sequences, roughly 8% of them singletons; the top ten hold approximately 2.1%. This specimen belongs to a study of human T cells and chemical hapten exposure. Study-wide points: TCRs at high frequency, those above 1 in 1000, did not change with DPC sensitization.

Trimming took off 2 bases at V and 3 bases at J, with 14 bases between the two ends. The V gene's germline CDR1 is MNHNY and CDR2 SVGAGI (reference sequence). The CDR3 is 16 residues long. The receptor's source is a male donor in good health. The chain recombines TRBV6-6 with TRBJ1-3, with D maybe TRBD1 (6 bases). The CDR3 DNA follows: TGTGCCAGCAGTTACCGACAGGTCCGGAATGGAAACACCATATATTTT. Translated: CASSYRQVRNGNTIYF.